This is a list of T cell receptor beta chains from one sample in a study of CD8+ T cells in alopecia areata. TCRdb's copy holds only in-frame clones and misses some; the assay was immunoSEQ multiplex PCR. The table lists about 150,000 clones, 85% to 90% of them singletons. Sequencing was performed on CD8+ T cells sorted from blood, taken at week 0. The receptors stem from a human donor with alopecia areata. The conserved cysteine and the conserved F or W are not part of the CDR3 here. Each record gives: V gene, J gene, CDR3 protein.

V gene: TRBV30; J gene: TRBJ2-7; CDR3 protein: AWSWSMGSSYEQY
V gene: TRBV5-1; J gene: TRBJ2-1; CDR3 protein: ASSLKGGGNEQF
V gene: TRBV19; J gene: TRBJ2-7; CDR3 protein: ASSPRGTSGGVYEQY
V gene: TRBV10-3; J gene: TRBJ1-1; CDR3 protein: AISAGGLPEAF
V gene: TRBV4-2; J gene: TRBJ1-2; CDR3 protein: ASRIRQGTYGYT
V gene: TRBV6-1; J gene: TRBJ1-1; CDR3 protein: ASSGGPYTEAF
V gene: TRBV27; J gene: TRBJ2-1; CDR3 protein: ASRPIVAGADEQF
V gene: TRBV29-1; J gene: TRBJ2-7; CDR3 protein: SVGGDNYEQY
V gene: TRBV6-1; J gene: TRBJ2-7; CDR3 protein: ASSEVIGAGSYEQY
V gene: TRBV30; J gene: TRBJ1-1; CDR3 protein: AWRAGNTEAF
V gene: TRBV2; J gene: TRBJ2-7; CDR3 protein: ASSDRRYEQY
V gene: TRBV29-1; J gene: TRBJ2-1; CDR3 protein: SVEGARGSYNEQF
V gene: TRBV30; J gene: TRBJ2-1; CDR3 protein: AGGTATHNEQF
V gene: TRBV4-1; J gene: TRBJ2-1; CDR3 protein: ASSQDTGGTYNEQF
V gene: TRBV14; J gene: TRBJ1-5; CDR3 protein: ASSQSGQPQH
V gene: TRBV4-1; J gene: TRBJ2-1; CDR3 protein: ASSQALAGVEQF
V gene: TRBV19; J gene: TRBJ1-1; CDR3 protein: ASSTTVMNTEAF
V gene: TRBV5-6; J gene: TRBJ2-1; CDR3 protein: ASRDELGLAGNEQF
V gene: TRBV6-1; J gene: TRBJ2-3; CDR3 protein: ASSEAPILAEHLVDTQY
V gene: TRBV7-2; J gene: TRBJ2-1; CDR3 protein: ASSPTSGGVSYNEQF
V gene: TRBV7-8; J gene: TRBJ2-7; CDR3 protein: ASSLILSGDYEQY
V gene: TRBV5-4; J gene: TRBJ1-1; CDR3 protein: ASSLTGLNTEAF
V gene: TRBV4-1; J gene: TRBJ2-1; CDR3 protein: ASSQEGSSYNEQF
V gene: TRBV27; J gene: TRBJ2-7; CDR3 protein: ASGPQQGIPRYEQY
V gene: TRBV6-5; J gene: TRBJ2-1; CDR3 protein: ASSYSTSGDNEQF
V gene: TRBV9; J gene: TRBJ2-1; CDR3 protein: ASSVAAGGLREQF
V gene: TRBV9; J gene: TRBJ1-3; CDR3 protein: ASRSRNTIY
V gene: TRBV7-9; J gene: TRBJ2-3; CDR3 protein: ASSPPLDATYTQY
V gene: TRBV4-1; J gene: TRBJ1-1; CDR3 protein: ASSQEPGRTEAF
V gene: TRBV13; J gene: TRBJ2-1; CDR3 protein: ASSSGNEQF
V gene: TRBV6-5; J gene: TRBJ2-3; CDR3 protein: ASRGTAGVADTQY
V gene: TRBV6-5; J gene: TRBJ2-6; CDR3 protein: ASSIGQGSNVLT
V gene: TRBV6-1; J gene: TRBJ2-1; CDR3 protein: ASSDAGGIGHEQF
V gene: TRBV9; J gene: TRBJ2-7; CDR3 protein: ASSVGPDSYEQY
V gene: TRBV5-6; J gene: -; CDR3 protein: ASSLMLAVGEQY
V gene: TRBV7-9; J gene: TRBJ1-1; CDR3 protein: ASSRVTGNTEAF
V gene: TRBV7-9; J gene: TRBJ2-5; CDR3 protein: ASSSTGAWETQY
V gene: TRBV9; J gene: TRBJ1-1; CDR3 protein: ASSVEGGTEAF